This T cell receptor (beta chain) was sequenced in a study of OX40 agonist ivuxolimab in advanced cancers. Study-wide background: A mean age of roughly 60 years, range about 20 to 90, was recorded, and approximately 85% were male. Three partial responders included one hepatocellular carcinoma patient and two cutaneous melanoma patients. General study results and limits: Doses of 0.1 to 3.0 mg/kg were accompanied by clonal expansion of CD4+ and CD8+ blood T cells by week 6.

The repertoire was sequenced with immunoSEQ multiplex PCR; TCRdb's copy has only in-frame clones and lacks some. In the table there are 60,000 to 65,000 clones, around 93% of which are singletons. Autoimmune disease history or systemic immunosuppression led to patient exclusion. The germline CDR1 and CDR2 sequences are SGHVS and FQNEAQ. CDR3 length: 15 residues. V was clipped by 7 bases and J by 7 bases; unmatched bases: 11. About this clone: Its specificity is unknown.

The TCR was taken from an adult with an advanced solid tumor such as melanoma, head and neck, liver or kidney cancer. Material: CD4+ or CD8+ T cells sorted from blood, obtained in a trial of the OX40 agonist ivuxolimab. V gene TRBV7-8 combines with J gene TRBJ2-1; 9 bases are a match to TRBD2. The CDR3 coding sequence is TGTGCCAGCACCGTGGGGGGACTAGCTCAAAATGAGCAGTTCTTC. Translating gives CASTVGGLAQNEQFF.